Each of the 18 T cell receptor beta chains below was sequenced from the same sample in a study of CD8+CD57+ T cells in acquired aplastic anemia. CDR3 and TCR beta VDJ profiling relied on a genomic DNA template. MiXCR, run by TCRdb on the reads, gives a single entry per CDR3 protein. The table has some 190,000 distinct CDR3 sequences, under 55% seen once. Sequencing used sorted CD4+, CD8+, or CD8+CD57+ T cells (not recorded which) from PBMCs. The receptor source for this set is a human donor in good health.

This chain links TRBV10-2 with TRBJ2-3; D might be TRBD2 (5 bases). The germline V gene has CDR1 WSHSY and CDR2 SAAADI. The V and J ends lost 2 bases and 6 bases respectively, with 12 bases between them. The CDR3 is made up of 14 amino acids. The CDR3 DNA reads TGCGCCAGCAGTGAGACGGGTTTAGCGGATACGCAGTATTTT. It is translated as CASSETGLADTQYF.

V and J are TRBV7-2 and TRBJ1-4; D may be TRBD1 (5 bases). With 5 bases removed from V and 0 bases from J, the gap between germline ends came to 10 bases. The CDR3 consists of 15 residues. Germline CDR1 reads SGHTA; CDR2 reads FQGNSA. CDR3 nucleotide sequence: TGTGCCAGCAGCGGACGGACATCAACTAATGAAAAACTGTTTTTT. This codes for CASSGRTSTNEKLFF. Using reference TRBV7-2 and TRBJ1-4 for the parts outside the CDR3, the full variable domain is GAGVSQSPSNKVTEKGKDVELRCDPISGHTALYWYRQSLGQGLEFLIYFQGNSAPDKSGLPSDRFSAERTGGSVSTLTIQRTQQEDSAVYLCASSGRTSTNEKLFFGSGTQLSVL.

This clonotype was seen ten or more times. For the CDR3, the DNA is TGTGCCAGCAGGAAAGTGACAGGGGACTATGGCTACACCTTC. It codes for CASRKVTGDYGYTF. The rearrangement links TRBV6-6 to TRBJ1-2, with 8 bases fitting TRBD1. Germline V CDR1 and CDR2: MNHNY, SVGAGI (reference sequence). This CDR3 contains 14 residues. J was trimmed by 3 bases and V by 6 bases; bases with no gene match: 6.

By sample share, this clonotype is medium-sized. The V call is TRBV7-2, the J call TRBJ2-5; D unclear. The germline CDR1 and CDR2 sequences are SGHTA and FQGNSA. V gave up 5 bases and J gave up 5 bases, with 6 bases separating them. The CDR3 runs 11 residues. CDR3 in amino acids: CASSIGETQYF. CDR3 nucleotide sequence: TGTGCCAGCAGCATCGGGGAGACCCAGTACTTC.

This clonotype was seen many times. The CDR3 region has the DNA TGCAGTGCTGACAGGGCTCAGACCCAGTACTTC. Protein product: CSADRAQTQYF. The gene calls are TRBV20-1 and TRBJ2-5; 7 bases are a match to TRBD1. CDR1 and CDR2 (germline): DFQATT, SNEGSKA (reference sequence). V trimming: 5 bases; J trimming: 6 bases; junction bases outside the gene matches: 3. The CDR3 has 11 residues.

This clonotype was recorded many times. The chain combines TRBV6-5 with TRBJ2-3; D remains ambiguous. The ends were cut back, 0 bases at V and 7 bases at J, with 5 bases in the middle. Germline V gene sequence: CDR1 MNHEY, CDR2 SVGAGI. CDR3 length: 12 amino acids. This chain's CDR3 is CASSYSGNTQYF. CDR3 DNA sequence: TGTGCCAGCAGTTACTCTGGGAATACGCAGTATTTT.

Of note for this clonotype: Sequence at one end of the junction differs from germline and may be a read error. The rearrangement uses TRBV7-9 and TRBJ2-7, with D perhaps matching TRBD1 or TRBD2 (5 bases each). In germline, CDR1 is SEHNR, CDR2 FQNEAQ (reference sequence). This CDR3 has 12 amino acids. CDR3 in amino acids: CASGRNGGEQYF. The CDR3 nucleotides are TGCGCCAGCGGTCGCAATGGGGGCGAGCAGTACTTC.

The chain recombines TRBV10-3 with TRBJ1-5; 7 nucleotides match TRBD1. Per the germline V gene, CDR1 is ENHRY and CDR2 is SYGVKD. The CDR3 covers 13 residues. J gave up 4 bases and V 6 bases, and 3 bases lay outside the gene matches. This CDR3 reads CAISSDRNQPQHF. The CDR3 DNA is TGTGCCATCAGCTCGGACAGGAATCAGCCCCAGCATTTT.

This clonotype was seen a single time. This chain connects TRBV2 to TRBJ2-7; 13 bases are shared with TRBD2. V lost 0 bases and J lost 6; bases outside the gene matches: 8. The CDR3 spans 17 residues. Germline V gene data show CDR1 as SNHLY and CDR2 as FYNNEI. As DNA, the CDR3 is TGTGCCAGCAGTGAAGCGAGACTAGCGGGAGGTGGGGGCGAGCAGTACTTC. Translating gives CASSEARLAGGGGEQYF.

Remarks on this clonotype: This sequence may be a read error, since a much larger clone differs from it by one base. The chain uses TRBV6-1 and TRBJ2-3, with D unresolved. The germline gives CDR1 MNHNS, CDR2 SASEGT. This CDR3 region has 15 residues. V was pared by 4 bases and J by 4 bases, with 15 bases between. The CDR3 protein is CASSVQSASADTQYF. In DNA, the CDR3 is TGTGCCAGCAGTGTACAATCGGCCAGCGCAGATACGCAGTATTTT.

This clonotype showed up just once. One end of the junction varies from germline; a read error may be responsible. The rearrangement links TRBV6-1 to TRBJ1-5, with 7 nucleotides matching TRBD1. Germline CDR1 is MNHNS and CDR2 is SASEGT. CDR3 length equals 14 residues. The CDR3 DNA is TGTGCCAGCAGTGATGCAGGGGGGAATCGGCCCCAGCATTTT. This translates into CASSDAGGNRPQHF.

The chain combines TRBV12-3 or TRBV12-4 with TRBJ2-2; 9 bases align to TRBD2. The CDR3 contains 18 residues. Trimming removed 4 bases from V and 6 bases from J; junction bases left unmatched: 15. Written as DNA, the CDR3 is TGTGCCAGCAGTTGGCCTAGCGGGACGGGAGTTCTTGCCGGGGAGCTGTTTTTT. It encodes CASSWPSGTGVLAGELFF.

The V gene is TRBV18, the J gene TRBJ2-3, with 9 bases aligning to TRBD1. The germline gives CDR1 KGHSH, CDR2 LQKENI. With 3 bases clipped from V and 0 bases from J, the junction kept 4 bases outside the gene matches. The CDR3 loop spans 16 amino acids. The CDR3 region is CASSPSGTGSTDTQYF. The CDR3 coding sequence is TGTGCCAGCTCACCGTCCGGGACAGGGAGCACAGATACGCAGTATTTT. The variable domain in full, completed from reference TRBV18 and TRBJ2-3, reads NAGVMQNPRHLVRRRGQEARLRCSPMKGHSHVYWYRQLPEEGLKFMVYLQKENIIDESGMPKERFSAEFPKEGPSILRIQQVVRGDSAAYFCASSPSGTGSTDTQYFGPGTRLTVL.

V is TRBV15 and J is TRBJ1-4, with 9 bases that match TRBD1. The CDR3 spans 16 residues. V trimming: 2 bases; J trimming: 7 bases; junction bases outside the gene matches: 8. Looked up from germline, CDR1 is LNHNV and CDR2 is YYDKDF (reference sequence). CDR3: CATSRSGGQGSEKLFF. DNA of the CDR3: TGTGCCACCAGCAGATCGGGGGGACAGGGCAGTGAAAAACTGTTTTTT.

This clonotype was recorded many times. The V and J genes are TRBV29-1 and TRBJ2-2, with TRBD2 matching over 7 bases. The V and J ends lost 2 bases and 1 base, in that order; junction bases with no gene match: 16. The V gene's germline CDR1 is SQVTM and CDR2 ANQGSEA. The CDR3 spans 19 residues. The CDR3 nucleotides read TGCAGCGTTGAATGCTGTTTCTTGGGGAGGGCGCAGAACACCGGGGAGCTGTTTTTT. Its translation is CSVECCFLGRAQNTGELFF.

This clonotype turned up a few times. The V call is TRBV20-1, the J call TRBJ2-7, with D unresolved. Germline loops: CDR1 DFQATT, CDR2 SNEGSKA (reference sequence). The CDR3 covers 12 residues. The V end lost 3 bases, the J end lost 3 bases, and 9 bases lay between the germline ends. CDR3 sequence (DNA): TGCAGTGCTAGGGGCAAGAACTACGAGCAGTACTTC. Its protein is CSARGKNYEQYF.

This clonotype appeared many times. The J gene is TRBJ2-5, the V gene TRBV30, with D tentatively TRBD2 (5 bases). The germline V and J ends were trimmed by 1 base and 5 bases, with 17 bases remaining between them. This CDR3 comprises 15 residues. Germline V lookup: CDR1 GTSNPN, CDR2 SVGIG (reference sequence). The DNA for the CDR3 is TGTGCCTGGAGTGCGGGGTCCCTCGCGGTGGAGACCCAGTACTTC. It is translated as CAWSAGSLAVETQYF.

In this sample, this clonotype turned up many times. The rearrangement joins TRBV5-4 to TRBJ1-3; D is perhaps TRBD1 (5 bases). Germline lookup yields CDR1 SGHNT and CDR2 YYREEE (reference sequence). The CDR3 has 16 amino acids. V was clipped by 4 bases and J by 2 bases, with 16 bases between them. The CDR3 DNA reads as TGTGCCAGCAGCGGGGACCGCGTTCGAGCTGGAAACACCATATATTTT. Amino acid sequence: CASSGDRVRAGNTIYF.